There are a few counts of the clone carrying this T cell receptor beta chain. Its antigen is still unknown. The entry originates in a study of blood T cells in healthy people across ages. Study-wide findings and caveats: Diversity was estimated from one million T cells, and these estimates were considered underestimates. There were more naive CD4+ cells and higher diversity in long-lived donors than in aged donors.

Then a second PCR, running roughly 7 to 11 cycles, was carried out with a sample-barcoded 5' primer and a J-beta primer mix. Every sample gave at least 2.5 million paired-end reads containing CDR3. MiXCR, run by TCRdb on the 5' RACE reads, gives a single entry per CDR3 protein. The sample lists some 1.8 million distinct CDR3 sequences, roughly two fifths occurring once. Per the germline V gene, CDR1 is SNHLY and CDR2 is FYNNEI. This CDR3 spans 14 amino acids. V lost 8 bases, J lost 5 bases, and 16 bases lay in between. Each donor supplied ten milliliters of peripheral blood. The chain is built from TRBV2 and TRBJ2-1; D is perhaps TRBD1 (6 bases). This sequence was found in a human donor in good health. The specimen was blood. The CDR3 coding sequence is TGTGCCAGCCTCTATGGGGGCAGCGACAATGAGCAGTTCTTC. Translated: CASLYGGSDNEQFF. The whole variable domain, filled in from reference TRBV2 and TRBJ2-1, reads EPEVTQTPSHQVTQMGQEVILRCVPISNHLYFYWYRQILGQKVEFLVSFYNNEISEKSEIFDDQFSVERPDGSNFTLKIRSTKLEDSAMYFCASLYGGSDNEQFFGPGTRLTVL.